This T cell receptor beta chain stems from a study of CD8 T cells in Susac syndrome. With random hexamers, reverse transcription was performed on about 0.5 to 1 ug of RNA. TCRdb independently ran MiXCR on the immunoSEQ multiplex PCR reads; one entry per CDR3 protein. Of some 1,800 distinct CDR3 sequences in the sample, 64% were seen once. TEMRA sorting relied on memory subsets defined by CD27 and CD45RA staining. Trimming took 4 bases from V and 3 from J, leaving 13 bases between them. The germline CDR1 and CDR2 sequences are SEHNR and FQNEAQ (reference sequence). The CDR3 runs 15 residues. The sample taken for sequencing was CD8+ TEMRA cells from PBMCs. Documented subset: FACS-sorted terminally differentiated effector memory CD8+ T cells re-expressing CD45RA (CD8+ TEMRA). The receptor was derived from a human donor with Susac syndrome. This chain connects TRBV7-9 to TRBJ2-1; maybe TRBD1 (6 bases). The CDR3 loop is CASSSNTGIYNEQFF. In nucleotides, the CDR3 is TGTGCCAGCAGCTCCAACACAGGGATCTACAATGAGCAGTTCTTC.